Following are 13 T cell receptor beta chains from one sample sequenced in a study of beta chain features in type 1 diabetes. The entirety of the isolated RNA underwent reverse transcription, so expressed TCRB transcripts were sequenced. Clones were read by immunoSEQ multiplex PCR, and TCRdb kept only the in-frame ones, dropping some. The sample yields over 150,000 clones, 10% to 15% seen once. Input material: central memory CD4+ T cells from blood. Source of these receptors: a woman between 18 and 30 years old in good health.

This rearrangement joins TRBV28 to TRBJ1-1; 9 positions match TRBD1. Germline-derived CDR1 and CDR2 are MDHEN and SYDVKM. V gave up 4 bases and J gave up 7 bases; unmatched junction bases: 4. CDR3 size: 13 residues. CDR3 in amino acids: CASSSQGANEAFF. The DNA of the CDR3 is TGTGCCAGCAGTTCACAGGGGGCTAATGAAGCTTTCTTT.

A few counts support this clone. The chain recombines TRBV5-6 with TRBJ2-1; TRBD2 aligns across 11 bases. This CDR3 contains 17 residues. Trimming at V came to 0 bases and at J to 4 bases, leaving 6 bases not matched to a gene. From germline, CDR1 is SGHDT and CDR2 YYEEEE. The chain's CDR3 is CASSLGYGTSGYNEQFF. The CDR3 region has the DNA TGTGCCAGCAGCTTGGGGTACGGGACTAGCGGTTACAATGAGCAGTTCTTC.

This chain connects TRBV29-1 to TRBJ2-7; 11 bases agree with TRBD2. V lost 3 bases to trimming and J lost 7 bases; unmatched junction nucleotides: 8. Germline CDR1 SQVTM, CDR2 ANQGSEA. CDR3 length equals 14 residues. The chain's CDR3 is CSVDPGTSGLEQYF. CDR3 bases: TGCAGCGTTGACCCCGGGACTAGCGGTTTAGAGCAGTACTTC.

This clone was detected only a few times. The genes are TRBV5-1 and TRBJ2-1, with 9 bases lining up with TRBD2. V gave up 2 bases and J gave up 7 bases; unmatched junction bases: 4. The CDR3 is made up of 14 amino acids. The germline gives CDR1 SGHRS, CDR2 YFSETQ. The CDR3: CASSLGGRGNEQFF. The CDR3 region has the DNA TGCGCCAGCAGCTTAGGCGGGAGGGGGAATGAGCAGTTCTTC. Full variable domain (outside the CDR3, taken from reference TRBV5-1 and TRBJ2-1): KAGVTQTPRYLIKTRGQQVTLSCSPISGHRSVSWYQQTPGQGLQFLFEYFSETQRNKGNFPGRFSGRQFSNSRSEMNVSTLELGDSALYLCASSLGGRGNEQFFGPGTRLTVL.

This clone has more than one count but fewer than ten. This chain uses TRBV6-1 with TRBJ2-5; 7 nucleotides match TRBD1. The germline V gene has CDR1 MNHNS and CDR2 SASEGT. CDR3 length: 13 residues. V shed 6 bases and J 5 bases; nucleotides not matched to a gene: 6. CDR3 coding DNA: TGTGCCAGCAGAGTTGACAGGGTCGAGACCCAGTACTTC. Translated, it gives CASRVDRVETQYF.

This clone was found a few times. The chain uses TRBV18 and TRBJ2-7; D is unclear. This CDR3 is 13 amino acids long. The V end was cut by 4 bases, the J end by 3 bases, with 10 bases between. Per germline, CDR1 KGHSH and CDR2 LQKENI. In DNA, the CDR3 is TGTGCCAGCTCACTAGGCAGGAACTACGAGCAGTACTTC. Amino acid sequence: CASSLGRNYEQYF. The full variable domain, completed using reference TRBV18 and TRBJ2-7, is NAGVMQNPRHLVRRRGQEARLRCSPMKGHSHVYWYRQLPEEGLKFMVYLQKENIIDESGMPKERFSAEFPKEGPSILRIQQVVRGDSAAYFCASSLGRNYEQYFGPGTRLTVT.

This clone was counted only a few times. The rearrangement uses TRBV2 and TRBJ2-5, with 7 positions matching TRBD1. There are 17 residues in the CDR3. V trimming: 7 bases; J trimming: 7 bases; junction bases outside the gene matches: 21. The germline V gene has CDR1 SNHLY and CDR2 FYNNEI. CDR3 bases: TGTGCCAGCACCGAGCATACAATGACAGGGATTGGGGGGACCCAGTACTTC. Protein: CASTEHTMTGIGGTQYF.

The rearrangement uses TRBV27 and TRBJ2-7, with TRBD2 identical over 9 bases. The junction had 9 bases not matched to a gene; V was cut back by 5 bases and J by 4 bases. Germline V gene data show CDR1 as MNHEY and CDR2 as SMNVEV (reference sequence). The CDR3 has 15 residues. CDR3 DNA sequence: TGTGCCAGCAGTGAGTTAGCGGGAGTAATGTACGAGCAGTACTTC. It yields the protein CASSELAGVMYEQYF.

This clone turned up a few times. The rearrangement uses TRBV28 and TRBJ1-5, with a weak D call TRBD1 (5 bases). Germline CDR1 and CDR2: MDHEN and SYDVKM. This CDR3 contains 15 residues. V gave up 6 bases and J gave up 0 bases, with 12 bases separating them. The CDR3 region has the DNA TGTGCCAGCAGACTCCCCCAGGGTAGCAATCAGCCCCAGCATTTT. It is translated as CASRLPQGSNQPQHF.

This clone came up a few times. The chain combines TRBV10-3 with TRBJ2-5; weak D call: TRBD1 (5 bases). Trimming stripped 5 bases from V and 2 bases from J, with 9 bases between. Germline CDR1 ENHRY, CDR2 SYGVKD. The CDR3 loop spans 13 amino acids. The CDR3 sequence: CAISRDSQETQYF. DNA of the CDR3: TGTGCCATCAGTCGTGACAGTCAAGAGACCCAGTACTTC.

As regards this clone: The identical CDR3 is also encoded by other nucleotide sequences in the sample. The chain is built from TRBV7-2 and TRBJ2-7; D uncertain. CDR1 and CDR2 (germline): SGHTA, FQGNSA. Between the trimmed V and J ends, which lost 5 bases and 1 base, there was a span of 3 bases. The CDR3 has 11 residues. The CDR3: CASSLSYEQYF. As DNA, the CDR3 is TGTGCCAGCAGCCTGTCCTACGAGCAGTACTTC.

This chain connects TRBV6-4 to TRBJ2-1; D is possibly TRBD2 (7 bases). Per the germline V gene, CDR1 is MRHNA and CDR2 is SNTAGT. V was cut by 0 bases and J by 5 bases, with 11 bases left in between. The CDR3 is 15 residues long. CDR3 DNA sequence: TGTGCCAGCAGTGACTCGGGGGGGCCCAACAATGAGCAGTTCTTC. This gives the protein CASSDSGGPNNEQFF.

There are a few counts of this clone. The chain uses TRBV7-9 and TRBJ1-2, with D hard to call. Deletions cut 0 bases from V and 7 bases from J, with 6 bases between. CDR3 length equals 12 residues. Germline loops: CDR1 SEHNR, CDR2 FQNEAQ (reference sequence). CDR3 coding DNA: TGTGCCAGCAGCTTAGCAGTCAGTGGCTACACCTTC. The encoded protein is CASSLAVSGYTF.